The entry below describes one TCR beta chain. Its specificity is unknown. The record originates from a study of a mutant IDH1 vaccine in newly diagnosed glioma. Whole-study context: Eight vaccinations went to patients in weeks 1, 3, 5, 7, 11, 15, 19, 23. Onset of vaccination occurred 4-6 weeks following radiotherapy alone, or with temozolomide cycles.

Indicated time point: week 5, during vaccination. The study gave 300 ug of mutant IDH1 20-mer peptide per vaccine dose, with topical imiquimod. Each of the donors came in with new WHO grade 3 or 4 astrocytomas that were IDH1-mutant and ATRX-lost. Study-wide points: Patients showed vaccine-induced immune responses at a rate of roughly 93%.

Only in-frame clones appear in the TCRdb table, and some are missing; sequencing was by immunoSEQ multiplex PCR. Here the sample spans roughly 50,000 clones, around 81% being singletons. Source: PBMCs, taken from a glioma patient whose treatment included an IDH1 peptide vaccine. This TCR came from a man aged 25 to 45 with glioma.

CDR3 protein: CASSQPGHLFSNQPQHF. The DNA of the CDR3 is TGTGCCAGCAGCCAACCGGGACACCTTTTTAGCAATCAGCCCCAGCATTTT. The chain combines TRBV5-8 with TRBJ1-5; D perhaps matches TRBD1 (6 bases). The germline V and J ends were trimmed by 4 bases and 0 bases, with 17 bases remaining between them. Germline V gene sequence: CDR1 SGHTS, CDR2 YDEGEE. CDR3 length: 17 residues.